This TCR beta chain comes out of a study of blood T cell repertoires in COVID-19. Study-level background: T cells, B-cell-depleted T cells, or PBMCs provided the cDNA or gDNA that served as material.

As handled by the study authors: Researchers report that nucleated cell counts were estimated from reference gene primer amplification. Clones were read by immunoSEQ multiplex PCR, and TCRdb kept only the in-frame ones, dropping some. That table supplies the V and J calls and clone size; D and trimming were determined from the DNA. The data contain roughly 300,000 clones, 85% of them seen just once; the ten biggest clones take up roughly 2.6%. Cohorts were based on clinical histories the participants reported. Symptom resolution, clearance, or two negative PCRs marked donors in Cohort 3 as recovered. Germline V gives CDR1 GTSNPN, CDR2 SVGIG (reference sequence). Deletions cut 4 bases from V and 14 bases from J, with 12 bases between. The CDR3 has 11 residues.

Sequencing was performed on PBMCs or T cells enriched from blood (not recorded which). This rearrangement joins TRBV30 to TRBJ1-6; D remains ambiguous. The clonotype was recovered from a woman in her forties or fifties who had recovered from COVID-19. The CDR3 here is CAWMAARALHF. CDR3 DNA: TGTGCCTGGATGGCGGCCCGGGCCCTCCACTTT.